A single sample gave rise to the 32 T cell receptor beta chains below, sequenced in a study of cytomegalovirus exposure and HLA in healthy donors. Only in-frame clones appear in the TCRdb table, and some are missing; sequencing was by immunoSEQ multiplex PCR. The sample has more than 65,000 clones; roughly 96% are singletons. The specimen sequenced was PBMCs. These receptors all stem from a young woman in good health and CMV-seronegative.

The CDR3 reads CASSQDREETQYF. The DNA of the CDR3 is TGTGCCAGCAGCCAAGACAGGGAAGAGACCCAGTACTTC. This chain connects TRBV27 to TRBJ2-5, with TRBD1 identical over 7 bases. CDR1 is MNHEY and CDR2 is SMNVEV in the germline V gene (reference sequence). The CDR3 runs 13 residues. The junction had 4 bases not matched to a gene; V was cut back by 6 bases and J by 3 bases.

The chain joins TRBV4-1 to TRBJ2-5, with TRBD2 matching over 13 bases. Germline trimming cut 8 bases from V and 8 bases from J; bases unmatched to any gene: 8. Germline V lookup: CDR1 MGHRA, CDR2 YSYEKL. This CDR3 spans 14 amino acids. CDR3: CASRGTSGTDTQYF. In DNA, the CDR3 is TGCGCCAGCCGCGGGACTAGCGGGACAGATACCCAGTACTTC.

The genes are TRBV7-2 and TRBJ1-4, with 7 positions matching TRBD1. J lost 5 bases, V lost 5 bases, and 8 bases had no gene match. This CDR3 has 15 amino acids. Looked up from germline, CDR1 is SGHTA and CDR2 is FQGNSA. The CDR3 DNA follows: TGTGCCAGCAGCCCCTATACAGGGGCGAATGAAAAACTGTTTTTT. It is translated as CASSPYTGANEKLFF.

The genes are TRBV28 and TRBJ2-1; D possibly corresponds to TRBD2 (6 bases). This CDR3 has 13 amino acids. V lost 3 bases and J 8 bases, leaving 11 bases between the germline ends. CDR1 is MDHEN and CDR2 is SYDVKM in the germline V gene. CDR3: CASSFDGRHEQFF. CDR3 DNA sequence: TGTGCCAGCAGTTTTGACGGGAGACATGAGCAGTTCTTC.

With regard to this clone: An end of the junction differs from the germline gene, which may be a read error. The chain joins TRBV14 to TRBJ1-2; D is unresolved. Germline V gives CDR1 SGHDN, CDR2 FVKESK. The CDR3 is made up of 14 amino acids. CDR3 sequence reads: CASSPAGSSAGGAF. The CDR3 nucleotides read TGTGCCAGCAGCCCAGCTGGTTCCTCCGCGGGCGGCGCCTTC.

This clone came up once. V is TRBV28 and J is TRBJ1-1; D is unresolved. CDR3 length: 12 amino acids. V lost 1 base, J lost 4 bases, and 4 bases lay in between. The germline gives CDR1 MDHEN, CDR2 SYDVKM. The CDR3, as DNA: TGTGCCAGCAGTTTATCGGGCACTGAAGCTTTCTTT. Its translation: CASSLSGTEAFF.

V gene TRBV2 combines with J gene TRBJ1-1; 8 positions agree with TRBD1. The CDR3 spans 17 residues. Germline V gives CDR1 SNHLY, CDR2 FYNNEI. Losses at the gene ends were 6 bases for V and 4 bases for J; bases not matched to a gene: 16. The CDR3 region has the DNA TGTGCCAGCAGGCCCGGGACAGGAATTAGTAAGGGCACTGAAGCTTTCTTT. Its translation: CASRPGTGISKGTEAFF.

The chain has TRBV7-2 and TRBJ2-7; 11 positions match TRBD2. The junction had 13 bases not matched to a gene; V was cut back by 3 bases and J by 0 bases. This CDR3 is 19 amino acids long. Germline loops: CDR1 SGHTA, CDR2 FQGNSA. The CDR3 loop is CASSLEWRLAGTNSYEQYF. CDR3 nucleotide sequence: TGTGCCAGCAGCTTGGAGTGGCGACTAGCGGGGACAAACTCCTACGAGCAGTACTTC.

This chain connects TRBV18 to TRBJ2-1; the D is unclear. The V end lost 5 bases, the J end lost 8 bases, and 10 bases lay between the germline ends. The CDR3 has 12 amino acids. CDR1 is KGHSH, CDR2 LQKENI, per germline. This CDR3 reads CASSSLAHEQFF. CDR3 DNA sequence: TGTGCCAGCTCATCCCTGGCCCATGAGCAGTTCTTC.

This chain connects TRBV7-2 to TRBJ2-1, with D possibly matching TRBD2 (6 bases). The CDR3 extends over 14 amino acids. V was clipped by 5 bases and J by 3 bases, with 11 bases between them. The V gene's germline CDR1 is SGHTA and CDR2 FQGNSA. The CDR3 reads CASSPTRFYNEQFF. DNA of the CDR3: TGTGCCAGCAGCCCGACTAGATTCTACAATGAGCAGTTCTTC.

In DNA form, the CDR3 reads TGCAGCGGCGCTTCCACCGGGGAGCTGTTTTTT. This encodes CSGASTGELFF. The V and J genes are TRBV29-1 and TRBJ2-2; D gene unclear. In germline, CDR1 is SQVTM, CDR2 ANQGSEA. Trimming shortened V by 7 bases and J by 4 bases, and 7 bases separated the two germline ends. This CDR3 spans 11 amino acids.

This sequence joins TRBV5-4 and TRBJ2-1, with 8 bases that match TRBD1. The CDR3 is 13 residues long. Per germline, CDR1 SGHNT and CDR2 YYREEE (reference sequence). After removal of 4 bases from V and 5 bases from J, the junction contained 2 bases not matched to a gene. The CDR3 sequence: CASSPDRDNEQFF. Here the CDR3 DNA reads TGTGCCAGCAGCCCGGACAGGGACAATGAGCAGTTCTTC. The full variable domain, its missing parts supplied by reference TRBV5-4 and TRBJ2-1, is ETGVTQSPTHLIKTRGQQVTLRCSSQSGHNTVSWYQQALGQGPQFIFQYYREEENGRGNFPPRFSGLQFPNYSSELNVNALELDDSALYLCASSPDRDNEQFFGPGTRLTVL.

The DNA of the CDR3 is TGTGCCAGCAGCTTAGATCTGGGGCGGGGGAGCTACAATGAGCAGTTCTTC. Amino acids: CASSLDLGRGSYNEQFF. The chain combines TRBV11-2 with TRBJ2-1; 7 bases map to TRBD2. CDR1 SGHAT and CDR2 FQNNGV come from the germline V gene. The CDR3 length is 17 residues. The junction had 8 bases not matched to a gene; V was cut back by 0 bases and J by 3 bases.

Note on this clone: At one boundary the junction diverges from the germline segment, which might be a read error. The chain recombines TRBV4-1 with TRBJ1-2; D unclear. The CDR3 contains 16 residues. Per germline, CDR1 MGHRA and CDR2 YSYEKL. The CDR3 DNA follows: TGCGTCAGCAGCCAAGGTCTGGGAGCCACTAACTATGGCTACACCTTC. This translates into CVSSQGLGATNYGYTF.

The chain combines TRBV30 with TRBJ1-5; 7 positions agree with TRBD1. V trimming: 4 bases; J trimming: 4 bases; junction bases outside the gene matches: 4. CDR1 and CDR2 from the germline V gene are GTSNPN and SVGIG (reference sequence). The CDR3 has 13 amino acids. CDR3 bases: TGTGCCTGGAACAGGGGTTATAATCAGCCCCAGCATTTT. Protein product: CAWNRGYNQPQHF.

The J gene is TRBJ1-1, the V gene TRBV30; the D is unclear. V dropped 4 bases and J dropped 0 bases, with 15 bases sitting between them. CDR1 is GTSNPN and CDR2 is SVGIG in the germline V gene (reference sequence). This CDR3 spans 15 amino acids. CDR3 loop: CAWNPRVGMNTEAFF. In DNA form, the CDR3 reads TGTGCCTGGAATCCCCGGGTCGGAATGAACACTGAAGCTTTCTTT.

V and J are TRBV15 and TRBJ1-3; D perhaps matches TRBD1 (5 bases). Per the germline V gene, CDR1 is LNHNV and CDR2 is YYDKDF (reference sequence). The CDR3 has 16 residues. V was pared by 0 bases and J by 2 bases, with 11 bases between. The CDR3 is CATSRDWGGPGNTIYF. DNA for the CDR3: TGTGCCACCAGCAGAGATTGGGGGGGTCCTGGAAACACCATATATTTT.

CDR3 in amino acids: CASSVGLTEAFF. CDR3 nucleotides: TGTGCCAGTAGCGTCGGGTTGACTGAAGCTTTCTTT. The chain recombines TRBV19 with TRBJ1-1; D not resolved. Germline V lookup: CDR1 LNHDA, CDR2 SQIVND (reference sequence). Deletions cut 6 bases from V and 5 bases from J, with 10 bases between. The length of the CDR3 is 12 residues.

The V call is TRBV5-1, the J call TRBJ1-4, with D hard to call. Germline CDR1 reads SGHRS; CDR2 reads YFSETQ. The CDR3 has 15 residues. Trimming took 4 bases from V and 7 from J, leaving 17 bases between them. CDR3 DNA: TGCGCCAGCAGCGACGTCGGGAGGGTCGGTGAAAAACTGTTTTTT. This translates into CASSDVGRVGEKLFF.

The chain uses TRBV6-1 and TRBJ2-5; 8 bases match TRBD1. Germline-derived CDR1 and CDR2 are MNHNS and SASEGT. The junction had 4 bases not matched to a gene; V was cut back by 11 bases and J by 2 bases. This CDR3 comprises 12 residues. DNA of the CDR3: TGTGCCGGACAGGGCGTACAAGAGACCCAGTACTTC. Amino acids: CAGQGVQETQYF.

The chain couples TRBV28 to TRBJ2-1; 10 bases are shared with TRBD2. Per germline, CDR1 MDHEN and CDR2 SYDVKM. V was pared by 5 bases and J by 3 bases, with 4 bases of the junction left unmatched. The CDR3 has 15 amino acids. The CDR3 reads CASSPLAGVYNEQFF. CDR3 coding DNA: TGTGCCAGCAGTCCCCTAGCGGGAGTCTACAATGAGCAGTTCTTC.

With regard to this clone: An end of the junction differs from the germline gene, which may be a read error. V and J are TRBV9 and TRBJ1-4; 9 positions match TRBD1. The CDR3 has 15 amino acids. The germline gives CDR1 SGDLS, CDR2 YYNGEE. The DNA of the CDR3 is TGTGCCAGCAGCGGCGTCCCGGGACAGGGAGAAACACTGTTTTTT. Residues: CASSGVPGQGETLFF.

The genes are TRBV13 and TRBJ2-3; D perhaps matches TRBD2 (6 bases). This CDR3 comprises 15 residues. V lost 7 bases to trimming and J lost 2 bases, with 16 bases between them. CDR1 is PRHDT, CDR2 FYEKMQ, per germline (reference sequence). CDR3 in amino acids: CASTPRGLITDTQYF. DNA of the CDR3: TGTGCCAGCACTCCAAGGGGACTCATCACAGATACGCAGTATTTT.

The chain combines TRBV6-6 with TRBJ1-2, with a tentative D call TRBD1 (6 bases). V was clipped by 0 bases and J by 6 bases, with 11 bases between them. Germline CDR1 and CDR2: MNHNY and SVGAGI (reference sequence). The CDR3 spans 14 residues. CDR3 sequence (DNA): TGTGCCAGCAGTTACTCAGCAGGGGCGGATGGCTACACCTTC. As protein: CASSYSAGADGYTF.

This chain links TRBV28 with TRBJ2-1; 10 bases agree with TRBD1. The CDR3 is 16 amino acids. With V trimmed by 5 bases and J by 0 bases, 4 bases remained unmatched. Germline CDR1 reads MDHEN; CDR2 reads SYDVKM. For the CDR3, the DNA is TGTGCCAGCAGTAGACAGGGGGCAAGCTCCTACAATGAGCAGTTCTTC. Translating gives CASSRQGASSYNEQFF.

This chain links TRBV9 with TRBJ2-3; 11 bases map to TRBD2. This CDR3 spans 17 amino acids. Germline CDR1 is SGDLS and CDR2 is YYNGEE. Germline trimming cut 0 bases from V and 2 bases from J; bases unmatched to any gene: 5. The CDR3 sequence: CASSVASSGRPTDTQYF. CDR3 DNA: TGTGCCAGCAGCGTAGCCTCTAGCGGGAGGCCCACAGATACGCAGTATTTT.

J is TRBJ2-7 and V is TRBV6-1; D is unclear. Trimming pared 1 base from V and 0 bases from J, leaving 10 bases between. The CDR3 consists of 15 residues. Germline assignment: CDR1 MNHNS and CDR2 SASEGT. CDR3 DNA sequence: TGTGCCAGCAGTGAAGTAGCTCCTAGCTCCTACGAGCAGTACTTC. Its protein product is CASSEVAPSSYEQYF.

The chain is built from TRBV15 and TRBJ1-2; maybe TRBD1 (5 bases). Trimming pared 3 bases from V and 5 bases from J, leaving 16 bases between. This CDR3 is 15 amino acids long. Germline values: CDR1 LNHNV, CDR2 YYDKDF (reference sequence). The CDR3 here is CATSSEAGSNYGYTF. The CDR3 bases are TGTGCCACCAGCAGTGAAGCAGGGTCCAATTATGGCTACACCTTC.

This sequence joins TRBV29-1 and TRBJ2-3; no firm D call. This CDR3 is built from 14 residues. CDR1 is SQVTM and CDR2 is ANQGSEA in the germline V gene. The V gene lost 3 bases and the J gene lost 5 bases, with 15 bases spanning the gap. CDR3 sequence reads: CSVDGLVDLDTQYF. The CDR3, as DNA: TGCAGCGTTGATGGCCTTGTTGATTTAGATACGCAGTATTTT.

The J gene is TRBJ1-5, the V gene TRBV6-5; TRBD1 matches at 7 bases. V dropped 3 bases and J dropped 5; count of bases not matched to a gene: 10. This CDR3 is built from 16 residues. The V gene's germline CDR1 is MNHEY and CDR2 SVGAGI. CDR3 sequence: CASSYDRTGGDQPQHF. The DNA of the CDR3 is TGTGCCAGCAGTTATGACAGGACAGGCGGGGATCAGCCCCAGCATTTT.

The chain couples TRBV27 to TRBJ1-2; weak D call: TRBD1 (5 bases). CDR1 MNHEY and CDR2 SMNVEV come from the germline V gene (reference sequence). The CDR3 contains 13 residues. Trimming stripped 3 bases from V and 2 bases from J, with 7 bases between. The CDR3 DNA is TGTGCCAGCAGTTTTGACAGCAACTATGGCTACACCTTC. This sequence encodes CASSFDSNYGYTF.

The V and J genes are TRBV9 and TRBJ2-1; D is possibly TRBD1 (7 bases). The V gene lost 7 bases and the J gene lost 10 bases, with 18 bases spanning the gap. The CDR3 loop spans 13 amino acids. In germline, CDR1 is SGDLS, CDR2 YYNGEE. The chain's CDR3 is CASQGGEFREQFF. Here the CDR3 DNA reads TGTGCCAGCCAGGGGGGAGAATTTAGGGAGCAGTTCTTC.